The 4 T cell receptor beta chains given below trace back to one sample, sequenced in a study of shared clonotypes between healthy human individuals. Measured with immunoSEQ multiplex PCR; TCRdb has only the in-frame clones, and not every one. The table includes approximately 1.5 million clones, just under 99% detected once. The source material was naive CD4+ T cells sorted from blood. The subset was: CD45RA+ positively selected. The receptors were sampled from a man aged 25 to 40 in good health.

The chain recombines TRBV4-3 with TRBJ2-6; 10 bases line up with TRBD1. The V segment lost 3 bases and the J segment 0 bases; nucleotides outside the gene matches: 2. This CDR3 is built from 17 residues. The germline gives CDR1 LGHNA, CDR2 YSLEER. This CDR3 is CASSQDRGDSGANVLTF. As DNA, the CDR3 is TGCGCCAGCAGCCAGGACAGGGGGGACTCTGGGGCCAACGTCCTGACTTTC.

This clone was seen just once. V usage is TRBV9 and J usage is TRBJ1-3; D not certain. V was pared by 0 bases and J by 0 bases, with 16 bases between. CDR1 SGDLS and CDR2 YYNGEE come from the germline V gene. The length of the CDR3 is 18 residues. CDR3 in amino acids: CASSVEAPESSSGNTIYF. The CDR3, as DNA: TGTGCCAGCAGCGTAGAGGCTCCGGAGTCCTCCTCTGGAAACACCATATATTTT.

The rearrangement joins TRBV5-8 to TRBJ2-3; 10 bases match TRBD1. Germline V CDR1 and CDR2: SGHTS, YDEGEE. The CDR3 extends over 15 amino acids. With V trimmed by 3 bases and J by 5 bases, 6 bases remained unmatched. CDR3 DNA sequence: TGTGCCAGCAGCTCAGGGGACAGGGGTTTAGATACGCAGTATTTT. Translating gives CASSSGDRGLDTQYF.

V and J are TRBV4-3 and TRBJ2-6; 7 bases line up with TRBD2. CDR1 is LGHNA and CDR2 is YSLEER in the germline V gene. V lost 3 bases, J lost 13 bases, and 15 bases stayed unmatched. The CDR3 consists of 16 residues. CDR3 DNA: TGCGCCAGCAGCCATCGAAGCGGGATCGGGCACGGAGTCCTGACTTTC. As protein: CASSHRSGIGHGVLTF.